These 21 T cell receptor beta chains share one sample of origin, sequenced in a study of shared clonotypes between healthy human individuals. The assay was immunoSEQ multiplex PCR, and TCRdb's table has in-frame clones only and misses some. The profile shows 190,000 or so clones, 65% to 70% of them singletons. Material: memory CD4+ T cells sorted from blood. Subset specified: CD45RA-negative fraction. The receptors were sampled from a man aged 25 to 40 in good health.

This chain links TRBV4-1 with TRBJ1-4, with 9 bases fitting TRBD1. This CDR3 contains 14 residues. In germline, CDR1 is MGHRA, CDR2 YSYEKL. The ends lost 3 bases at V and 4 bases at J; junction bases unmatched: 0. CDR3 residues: CASSQGQGNEKLFF. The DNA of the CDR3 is TGCGCCAGCAGCCAGGGACAGGGTAATGAAAAACTGTTTTTT.

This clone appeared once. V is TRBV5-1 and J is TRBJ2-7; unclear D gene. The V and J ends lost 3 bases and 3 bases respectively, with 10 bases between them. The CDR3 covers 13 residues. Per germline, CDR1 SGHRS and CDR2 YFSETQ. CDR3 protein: CASSSDPIYEQYF. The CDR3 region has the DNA TGCGCCAGCAGCTCCGACCCGATCTACGAGCAGTACTTC.

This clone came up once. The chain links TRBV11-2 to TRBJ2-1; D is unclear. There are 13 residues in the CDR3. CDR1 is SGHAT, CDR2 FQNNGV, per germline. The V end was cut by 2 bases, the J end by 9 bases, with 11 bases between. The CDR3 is CASSLWPPSEQFF. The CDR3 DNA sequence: TGTGCCAGCAGCTTATGGCCCCCGAGTGAGCAGTTCTTC.

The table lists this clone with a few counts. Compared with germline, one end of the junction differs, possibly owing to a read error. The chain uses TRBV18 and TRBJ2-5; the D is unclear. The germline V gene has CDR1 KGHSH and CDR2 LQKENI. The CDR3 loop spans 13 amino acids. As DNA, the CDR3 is TGTGCCAGCTCACCCGAGCGCCAAGGGACCCAGTACTTC. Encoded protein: CASSPERQGTQYF.

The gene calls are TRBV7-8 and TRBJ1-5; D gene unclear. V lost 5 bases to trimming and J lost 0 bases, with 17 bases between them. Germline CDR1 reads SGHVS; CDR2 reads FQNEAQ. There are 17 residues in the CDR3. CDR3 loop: CASSPQRRDHSNQPQHF. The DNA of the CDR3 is TGTGCCAGCAGCCCCCAACGGCGTGACCATAGCAATCAGCCCCAGCATTTT.

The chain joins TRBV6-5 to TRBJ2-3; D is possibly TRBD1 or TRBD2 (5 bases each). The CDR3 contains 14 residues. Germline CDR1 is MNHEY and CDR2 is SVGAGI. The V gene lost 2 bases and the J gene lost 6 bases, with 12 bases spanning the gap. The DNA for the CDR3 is TGTGCCAGCAGTTACGAGCCCGGGGCCGATACGCAGTATTTT. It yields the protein CASSYEPGADTQYF.

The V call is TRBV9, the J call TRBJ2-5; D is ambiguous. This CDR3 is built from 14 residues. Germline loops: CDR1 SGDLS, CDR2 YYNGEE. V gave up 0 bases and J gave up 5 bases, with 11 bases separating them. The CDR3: CASSVGSIGETQYF. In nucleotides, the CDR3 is TGTGCCAGCAGCGTAGGATCTATCGGGGAGACCCAGTACTTC.

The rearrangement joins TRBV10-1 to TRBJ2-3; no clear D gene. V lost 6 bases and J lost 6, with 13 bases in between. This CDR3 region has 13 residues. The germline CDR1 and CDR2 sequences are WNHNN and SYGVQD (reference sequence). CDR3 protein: CASREVLGDTQYF. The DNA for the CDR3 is TGCGCCAGCAGAGAGGTTTTGGGCGATACGCAGTATTTT.

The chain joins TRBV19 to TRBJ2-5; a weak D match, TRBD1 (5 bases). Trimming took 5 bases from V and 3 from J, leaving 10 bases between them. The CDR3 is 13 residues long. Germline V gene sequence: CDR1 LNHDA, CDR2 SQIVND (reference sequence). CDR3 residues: CASSPSGKETQYF. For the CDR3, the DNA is TGTGCCAGTAGTCCGTCAGGGAAAGAGACCCAGTACTTC.

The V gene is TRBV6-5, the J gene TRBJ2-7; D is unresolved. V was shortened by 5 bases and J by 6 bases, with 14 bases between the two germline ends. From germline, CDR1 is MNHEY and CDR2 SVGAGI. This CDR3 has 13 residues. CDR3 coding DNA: TGTGCCAGCAGTGAACAAGGATATCGCGAGCAGTACTTC. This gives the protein CASSEQGYREQYF.

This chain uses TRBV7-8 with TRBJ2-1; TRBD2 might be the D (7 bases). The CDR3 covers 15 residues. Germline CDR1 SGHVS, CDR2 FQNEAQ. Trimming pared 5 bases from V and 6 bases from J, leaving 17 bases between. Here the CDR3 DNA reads TGTGCCAGCAGCCTAGGACGGGGGGCGGGCAATGAGCAGTTCTTC. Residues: CASSLGRGAGNEQFF. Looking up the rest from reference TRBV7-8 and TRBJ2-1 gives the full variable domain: GAGVSQSPRYKVAKRGQDVALRCDPISGHVSLFWYQQALGQGPEFLTYFQNEAQLDKSGLPSDRFFAERPEGSVSTLKIQRTQQEDSAVYLCASSLGRGAGNEQFFGPGTRLTVL.

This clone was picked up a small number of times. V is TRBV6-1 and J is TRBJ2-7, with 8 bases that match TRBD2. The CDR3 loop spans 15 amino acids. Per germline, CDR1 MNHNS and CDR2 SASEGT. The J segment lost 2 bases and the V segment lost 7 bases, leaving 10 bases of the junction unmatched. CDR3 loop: CASISIGGGPYEQYF. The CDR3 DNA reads TGTGCCAGCATTTCTATCGGGGGGGGCCCCTACGAGCAGTACTTC.

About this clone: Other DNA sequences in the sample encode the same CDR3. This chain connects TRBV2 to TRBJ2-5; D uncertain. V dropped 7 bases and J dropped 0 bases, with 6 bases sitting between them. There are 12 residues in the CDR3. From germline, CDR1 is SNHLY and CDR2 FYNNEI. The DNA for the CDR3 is TGTGCCAGCACGCGATACCAAGAGACCCAGTACTTC. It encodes CASTRYQETQYF. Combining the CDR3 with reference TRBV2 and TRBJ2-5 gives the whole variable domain EPEVTQTPSHQVTQMGQEVILRCVPISNHLYFYWYRQILGQKVEFLVSFYNNEISEKSEIFDDQFSVERPDGSNFTLKIRSTKLEDSAMYFCASTRYQETQYFGPGTRLLVL.

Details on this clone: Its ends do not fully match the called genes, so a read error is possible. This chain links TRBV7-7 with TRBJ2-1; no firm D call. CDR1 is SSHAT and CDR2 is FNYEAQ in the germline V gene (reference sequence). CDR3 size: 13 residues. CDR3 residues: CASSKDVYNEQFF. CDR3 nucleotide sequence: TGTGCTAGCAGCAAGGACGTCTACAATGAGCAGTTCTTC. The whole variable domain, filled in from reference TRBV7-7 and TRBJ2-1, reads GAGVSQSPRYKVTKRGQDVTLRCDPISSHATLYWYQQALGQGPEFLTYFNYEAQPDKSGLPSDRFSAERPEGSISTLTIQRTEQRDSAMYRCASSKDVYNEQFFGPGTRLTVL.

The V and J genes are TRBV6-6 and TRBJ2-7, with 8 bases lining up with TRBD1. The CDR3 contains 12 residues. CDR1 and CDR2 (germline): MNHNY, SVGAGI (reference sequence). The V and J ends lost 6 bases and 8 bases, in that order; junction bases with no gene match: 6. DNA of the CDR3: TGTGCCAGCAGGGGGCAGGGGGCGCAGCAGTACTTC. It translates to CASRGQGAQQYF.

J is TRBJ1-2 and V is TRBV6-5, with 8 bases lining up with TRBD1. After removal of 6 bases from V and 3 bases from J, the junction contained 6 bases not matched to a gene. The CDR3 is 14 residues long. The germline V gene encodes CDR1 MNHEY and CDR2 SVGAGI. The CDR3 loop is CASRSTGGHYGYTF. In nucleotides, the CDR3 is TGTGCCAGCAGATCTACAGGGGGGCACTATGGCTACACCTTC.

The CDR3 region has the DNA TGCAGCGTAATGACAGGGGGCGCGTTGGACGAGCAGTACTTC. It encodes CSVMTGGALDEQYF. The chain couples TRBV29-1 to TRBJ2-7; 10 bases match TRBD1. The junction had 10 bases not matched to a gene; V was cut back by 6 bases and J by 5 bases. The CDR3 totals 14 residues. The germline V gene has CDR1 SQVTM and CDR2 ANQGSEA.

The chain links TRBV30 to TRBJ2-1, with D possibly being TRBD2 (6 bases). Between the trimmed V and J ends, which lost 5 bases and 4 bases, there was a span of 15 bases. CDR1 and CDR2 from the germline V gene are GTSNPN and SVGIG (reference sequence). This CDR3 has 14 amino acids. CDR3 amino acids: CAWSPKGLYNEQFF. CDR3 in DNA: TGTGCCTGGTCCCCAAAGGGACTGTACAATGAGCAGTTCTTC.

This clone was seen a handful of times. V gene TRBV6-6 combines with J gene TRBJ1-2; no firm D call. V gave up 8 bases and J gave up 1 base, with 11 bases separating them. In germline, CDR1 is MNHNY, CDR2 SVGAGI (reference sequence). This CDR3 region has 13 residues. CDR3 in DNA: TGTGCCAGCGCGCAATTGGGTAACTATGGCTACACCTTC. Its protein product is CASAQLGNYGYTF.

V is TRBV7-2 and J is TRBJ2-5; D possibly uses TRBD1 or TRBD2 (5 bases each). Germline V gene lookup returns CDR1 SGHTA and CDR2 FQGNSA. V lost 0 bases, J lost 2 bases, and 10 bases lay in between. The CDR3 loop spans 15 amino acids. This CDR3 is CASSLARGDQETQYF. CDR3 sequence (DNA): TGTGCCAGCAGCTTAGCCCGGGGCGATCAAGAGACCCAGTACTTC.

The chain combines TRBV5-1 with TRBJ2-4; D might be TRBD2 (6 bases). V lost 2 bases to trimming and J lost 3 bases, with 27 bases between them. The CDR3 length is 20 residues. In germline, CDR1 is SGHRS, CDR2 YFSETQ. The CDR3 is CASSFGHQSIRASDKNIQYF. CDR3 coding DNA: TGCGCCAGCAGCTTCGGCCACCAAAGCATCAGGGCTAGCGACAAAAACATTCAGTACTTC.